Presented here are 29 T cell receptor beta chains from one specimen sequenced in a study of T-cell reconstitution after alpha-beta-depleted transplantation in children. Unique molecular identifiers were used in preparing the TCRbeta library. MiXCR, run by TCRdb on the PCR reads, gives a single entry per CDR3 protein. The data show about 300,000 distinct CDR3 sequences, about 9.5% seen once. The starting material was PBMCs, obtained before TCRalphabeta/CD19-depleted stem cell transplant. These receptors were obtained from a boy less than two years old with acute myeloid leukemia, due to receive a stem cell transplant.

The V and J genes are TRBV20-1 and TRBJ1-1; TRBD1 agrees at 7 bases. Germline values: CDR1 DFQATT, CDR2 SNEGSKA (reference sequence). There are 14 residues in the CDR3. V dropped 6 bases and J dropped 3; count of bases not matched to a gene: 10. CDR3 sequence (DNA): TGCAGTGCCCTAATTCCAGGGGGTGACACTGAAGCTTTCTTT. This encodes CSALIPGGDTEAFF.

This clonotype occurred a few times. The chain joins TRBV5-1 to TRBJ2-1; 8 bases line up with TRBD1. The CDR3 length is 13 residues. J was trimmed by 9 bases and V by 0 bases; bases with no gene match: 2. Germline V gives CDR1 SGHRS, CDR2 YFSETQ. The CDR3 is CASSLGQGIEQFF. CDR3 sequence (DNA): TGCGCCAGCAGCTTGGGACAGGGGATTGAGCAGTTCTTC.

This clonotype was seen only a few times. CDR3 DNA sequence: TGTGCCACCAGTGATCGGGACAGGAGGGAGACCCAGTACTTC. This sequence encodes CATSDRDRRETQYF. The chain carries TRBV24-1 and TRBJ2-5; 8 bases agree with TRBD1. The CDR3 has 14 residues. With 3 bases clipped from V and 5 bases from J, the junction kept 4 bases outside the gene matches. CDR1 and CDR2 from the germline V gene are KGHDR and SFDVKD.

This clonotype was seen at least ten times. This chain joins TRBV6-1 and TRBJ2-1; the match to TRBD1 covers 9 bases. The CDR3 covers 18 residues. The germline V gene has CDR1 MNHNS and CDR2 SASEGT. After removal of 7 bases from V and 2 bases from J, the junction contained 15 bases not matched to a gene. This CDR3 reads CASIAEWTGDGPYNEQFF. The CDR3 nucleotides are TGTGCCAGCATCGCAGAATGGACAGGGGACGGGCCCTACAATGAGCAGTTCTTC.

This chain connects TRBV7-6 to TRBJ2-5; TRBD2 matches at 10 bases. Germline V gene sequence: CDR1 SGHVS, CDR2 FNYEAQ. The CDR3 is 16 amino acids. V gave up 1 base and J gave up 3 bases; unmatched junction bases: 5. CDR3 DNA sequence: TGTGCCAGCAGCTTAGAATCTAGCGGGGGTAAAGAGACCCAGTACTTC. Its translation: CASSLESSGGKETQYF.

The sample holds many counts of this clonotype. The CDR3 protein is CASRGSGTDTQYF. The CDR3, as DNA: TGTGCCAGCAGGGGTAGCGGAACAGATACGCAGTATTTT. V and J are TRBV12-3 or TRBV12-4 and TRBJ2-3; D is possibly TRBD2 (6 bases). V was clipped by 6 bases and J by 3 bases, with 10 bases between them. This CDR3 is 13 amino acids long.

This clonotype was counted at least ten times. The chain joins TRBV7-2 to TRBJ1-6, with D maybe TRBD1 (5 bases). The germline CDR1 and CDR2 sequences are SGHTA and FQGNSA. The CDR3 totals 17 residues. V gave up 1 base and J gave up 6 bases, with 16 bases separating them. CDR3 sequence (DNA): TGTGCCAGCAGCTTAGTGGGGGTCAGGGTCGTTAATTCACCCCTCCACTTT. Translated: CASSLVGVRVVNSPLHF.

This clonotype showed up many times. V usage is TRBV20-1 and J usage is TRBJ2-3; 11 positions match TRBD2. The CDR3 has 14 residues. The junction had 3 bases not matched to a gene; V was cut back by 6 bases and J by 1 base. Germline V gene sequence: CDR1 DFQATT, CDR2 SNEGSKA (reference sequence). The CDR3 region has the DNA TGCAGTGCAACGGGACTAGCGGGCACAGATACGCAGTATTTT. This gives the protein CSATGLAGTDTQYF.

A few counts support this clonotype. V is TRBV7-9 and J is TRBJ1-4; no definite D call. Germline loops: CDR1 SEHNR, CDR2 FQNEAQ (reference sequence). Trimming cost V 5 bases and J 1 base, with 8 bases left between them. The CDR3 has 14 amino acids. In DNA, the CDR3 is TGTGCCAGCAGCAGGAGAGGAACTAATGAAAAACTGTTTTTT. Amino acid sequence: CASSRRGTNEKLFF. Complete variable domain (other parts from reference TRBV7-9 and TRBJ1-4): DTGVSQNPRHKITKRGQNVTFRCDPISEHNRLYWYRQTLGQGPEFLTYFQNEAQLEKSRLLSDRFSAERPKGSFSTLEIQRTEQGDSAMYLCASSRRGTNEKLFFGSGTQLSVL.

The gene calls are TRBV4-2 and TRBJ2-1; tentative D call: TRBD2 (6 bases). V was shortened by 5 bases and J by 9 bases, with 17 bases between the two germline ends. The germline V gene encodes CDR1 LGHNA and CDR2 YNFKEQ. This CDR3 spans 14 amino acids. CDR3 sequence (DNA): TGTGCCAGCAGCGTAGGGACTCTTGTAGGTGAGCAGTTCTTC. It codes for CASSVGTLVGEQFF.

A note on this clonotype: Given a much more abundant clone one base away, this may be a read error. V usage is TRBV5-6 and J usage is TRBJ1-5, with D unresolved. The CDR3 loop spans 14 amino acids. CDR1 and CDR2 (germline): SGHDT, YYEEEE. The DNA for the CDR3 is TGTGCCAGCAGCTTGGGACATTCCAATCAGCCCCAGCGTTTT. This sequence encodes CASSLGHSNQPQRF.

This clonotype was picked up many times. The chain joins TRBV20-1 to TRBJ1-1, with 9 bases fitting TRBD1. The CDR3 is 17 residues long. CDR1 and CDR2 (germline): DFQATT, SNEGSKA (reference sequence). V gave up 4 bases and J gave up 5 bases; unmatched junction bases: 17. The CDR3 region has the DNA TGCAGTGCTATGGTGTTCCCCCGGGACAGGGCCTTAACTGAAGCTTTCTTT. The encoded protein is CSAMVFPRDRALTEAFF.

The chain carries TRBV6-2 or TRBV6-3 and TRBJ1-5; 8 bases are a match to TRBD1. The CDR3 runs to 13 residues. J gave up 4 bases and V 7 bases, and 3 bases lay outside the gene matches. Germline CDR1 reads MNHEY; CDR2 reads SVGEGT. The CDR3 protein is CASTDRVNQPQHF. The CDR3 DNA sequence: TGTGCCAGCACGGACAGGGTAAATCAGCCCCAGCATTTT.

As regards this clonotype: A much larger clone is a single base away; this may be a read error. The V call is TRBV29-1, the J call TRBJ2-7, with TRBD1 identical over 8 bases. CDR1 and CDR2 (germline): SQVTM, ANQGSEA. The CDR3 consists of 16 residues. The CDR3 bases are TGCAGCGTTCGAGGACCCCGGGACAGGAGCTCCTACGAGCAGCACTTC. Amino acids: CSVRGPRDRSSYEQHF.

Many counts were recorded for this clonotype. The chain recombines TRBV6-1 with TRBJ2-7; perhaps D is TRBD1 or TRBD2 (5 bases each). Looked up from germline, CDR1 is MNHNS and CDR2 is SASEGT. The CDR3 is 15 residues long. V was cut by 6 bases and J by 3 bases, with 18 bases left in between. CDR3 nucleotide sequence: TGTGCCAGCAGGCCTCCGGGACGGAGAGGCTACGAGCAGTACTTC. It yields the protein CASRPPGRRGYEQYF.

Comment on this clonotype: Since a much larger clone is just one base distant, this may be a read error. This chain joins TRBV20-1 and TRBJ2-1; the match to TRBD2 covers 7 bases. The CDR3 covers 15 residues. CDR1 and CDR2 from the germline V gene are DFQATT and SNEGSKA (reference sequence). In DNA form, the CDR3 reads TGCAGTGCTATCGTTGGCGGGAGACCGATCAATGAGCAGCTCTTC. Protein sequence: CSAIVGGRPINEQLF.

In the case of this clonotype: A read error may be the cause here, since a much bigger clone is one base away. The gene calls are TRBV29-1 and TRBJ2-4, with D possibly TRBD2 on 6 matching bases. Trimming pared 4 bases from V and 6 bases from J, leaving 10 bases between. Per germline, CDR1 SQVTM and CDR2 ANQGSEA. CDR3 length: 12 amino acids. The CDR3 nucleotides read TGCAGCGTTGGCGGGGCGGGAAACATTCAGTACTTC. Translation gives CSVGGAGNIQYF.

The sample holds many counts of this clonotype. The V gene is TRBV3-1, the J gene TRBJ2-4; 8 positions agree with TRBD1. This CDR3 spans 15 amino acids. Looked up from germline, CDR1 is LGHDT and CDR2 is YNNKEL (reference sequence). With 0 bases clipped from V and 6 bases from J, the junction kept 4 bases outside the gene matches. The CDR3 nucleotides are TGTGCCAGCAGCCAAGAAGGACAGGGCCGAAACATTCAGTACTTC. As protein: CASSQEGQGRNIQYF.

This clonotype occurred many times. The chain couples TRBV5-6 to TRBJ1-1; weak D call: TRBD1 (5 bases). Germline lookup yields CDR1 SGHDT and CDR2 YYEEEE. The CDR3 loop spans 13 amino acids. Trimming left V 2 bases short and J 8 bases short, with 13 bases between. The chain's CDR3 is CASSFGAGKEAFF. The CDR3 bases are TGTGCCAGCAGCTTTGGGGCGGGAAAGGAAGCTTTCTTT. The full variable domain, rest sourced from reference TRBV5-6 and TRBJ1-1, is DAGVTQSPTHLIKTRGQQVTLRCSPKSGHDTVSWYQQALGQGPQFIFQYYEEEERQRGNFPDRFSGHQFPNYSSELNVNALLLGDSALYLCASSFGAGKEAFFGQGTRLTVV.

This clonotype was observed at least ten times. The J gene is TRBJ2-7, the V gene TRBV4-2; D gene uncertain. Trimming removed 1 base from V and 7 bases from J, with 8 bases in between. The CDR3 is 12 residues long. Germline assignment: CDR1 LGHNA and CDR2 YNFKEQ. DNA for the CDR3: TGTGCCAGCAGCCAAGGAAACCGGGAGCAGTACTTC. Residues: CASSQGNREQYF.

This clonotype was observed at least ten times. CDR3 sequence reads: CASLGGDLNTEAFF. CDR3 nucleotide sequence: TGTGCCAGCCTTGGGGGGGACCTGAACACTGAAGCTTTCTTT. The chain couples TRBV7-9 to TRBJ1-1; a weak D match, TRBD1 (5 bases). The CDR3 length is 14 residues. Germline V CDR1 and CDR2: SEHNR, FQNEAQ (reference sequence). With 8 bases removed from V and 0 bases from J, the gap between germline ends came to 13 bases.

With regard to this clonotype: A much larger clone is a single base away; this may be a read error. The chain joins TRBV5-1 to TRBJ2-3; 11 bases align to TRBD2. There are 19 residues in the CDR3. Germline values: CDR1 SGHRS, CDR2 YFSETQ. The trim removed 0 bases at V and 2 bases at J, leaving 11 bases unmatched. DNA of the CDR3: TGCGCCAGCAGCTTGGCCGGGACGGCGACTAGCGGGGTCACAGATACGCAGTATTTT. It translates to CASSLAGTATSGVTDTQYF.

This clonotype has only a few counts. This sequence joins TRBV27 and TRBJ2-5; D ambiguous. V lost 6 bases and J 0 bases, leaving 11 bases between the germline ends. The germline CDR1 and CDR2 sequences are MNHEY and SMNVEV (reference sequence). This CDR3 is 14 amino acids long. CDR3 coding DNA: TGTGCCAGCAGCGTAGACTGGAACCAAGAGACCCAGTACTTC. It translates to CASSVDWNQETQYF.

Many counts were recorded for this clonotype. The chain carries TRBV7-2 and TRBJ2-2; the D gene is possibly TRBD2 (5 bases). The V end was cut by 1 base, the J end by 6 bases, with 9 bases between. Germline V lookup: CDR1 SGHTA, CDR2 FQGNSA. CDR3 length equals 14 residues. DNA for the CDR3: TGTGCCAGCAGCTTAGGTTGGAGGTCCGGGGAGCTGTTTTTT. Translating it yields CASSLGWRSGELFF.

This clonotype has ten or more counts. This sequence joins TRBV6-5 and TRBJ2-2; TRBD2 might be the D (7 bases). Between the trimmed V and J ends, which lost 1 base and 7 bases, there was a span of 19 bases. The length of the CDR3 is 17 residues. Per the germline V gene, CDR1 is MNHEY and CDR2 is SVGAGI. CDR3 region: CASSYFNPGGRSGELFF. The CDR3 DNA is TGTGCCAGCAGTTACTTTAACCCCGGGGGGCGAAGCGGGGAGCTGTTTTTT.

This clonotype was picked up a small number of times. The rearrangement joins TRBV3-1 to TRBJ2-6, with D possibly being TRBD2 (6 bases). Germline assignment: CDR1 LGHDT and CDR2 YNNKEL (reference sequence). CDR3 length equals 18 residues. Trimming took off 8 bases at V and 0 bases at J, with 20 bases between the two ends. CDR3 protein: CASCHPGTANSGANVLTF. Written as DNA, the CDR3 is TGTGCCAGCTGTCACCCCGGGACTGCTAACTCTGGGGCCAACGTCCTGACTTTC.

This clonotype was found many times. The chain has TRBV6-5 and TRBJ2-2, with a possible D match to TRBD1 (6 bases). The V end was cut by 2 bases, the J end by 0 bases, with 7 bases between. CDR3 length: 15 residues. Germline V lookup: CDR1 MNHEY, CDR2 SVGAGI. The CDR3, as DNA: TGTGCCAGCAGTTACGGACAGTCGAACACCGGGGAGCTGTTTTTT. Translated: CASSYGQSNTGELFF.

The rearrangement uses TRBV9 and TRBJ2-5; D remains ambiguous. CDR3 size: 14 residues. V was trimmed by 2 bases and J by 2 bases, leaving 10 bases between them. CDR1 is SGDLS and CDR2 is YYNGEE in the germline V gene. CDR3 residues: CASSVPGSQETQYF. CDR3 bases: TGTGCCAGCAGCGTCCCCGGGTCGCAAGAGACCCAGTACTTC. Full variable domain (remainder filled in from reference TRBV9 and TRBJ2-5): DSGVTQTPKHLITATGQRVTLRCSPRSGDLSVYWYQQSLDQGLQFLIQYYNGEERAKGNILERFSAQQFPDLHSELNLSSLELGDSALYFCASSVPGSQETQYFGPGTRLLVL.

This clonotype occurred many times. This rearrangement joins TRBV7-3 to TRBJ2-3; 7 bases fit TRBD1. The CDR3 consists of 16 residues. V lost 1 base, J lost 1 base, and 5 bases stayed unmatched. Germline-derived CDR1 and CDR2 are SGHTA and FQGTGA. For the CDR3, the DNA is TGTGCCAGCAGCTTAAACCCAGGGGGAGGCACAGATACGCAGTATTTT. Its translation is CASSLNPGGGTDTQYF.